These 30 T cell receptor beta chains share one sample of origin, sequenced in a study of T cell responses to AZD1222 COVID-19 vaccine. Assay used: immunoSEQ multiplex PCR; TCRdb lists only in-frame clones, some missing. The sample table includes about 140,000 clones. Material for sequencing was peripheral blood. These receptors all stem from an adult in good health.

The chain carries TRBV11-3 and TRBJ1-6; D may be TRBD1 (6 bases). Germline-derived CDR1 and CDR2 are SGHNT and YENEEA. Trimming stripped 3 bases from V and 6 bases from J, with 18 bases between. This CDR3 is built from 17 residues. DNA for the CDR3: TGTGCCAGCAGCTTGGGGGAACAGGGAATGGGTAATTCACCCCTCCACTTT. Amino acids: CASSLGEQGMGNSPLHF. The whole variable domain, remainder taken from reference TRBV11-3 and TRBJ1-6, is EAGVVQSPRYKIIEKKQPVAFWCNPISGHNTLYWYLQNLGQGPELLIRYENEEAVDDSQLPKDRFSAERLKGVDSTLKIQPAELGDSAVYLCASSLGEQGMGNSPLHFGNGTRLTVT.

The J gene is TRBJ1-5, the V gene TRBV6-5; TRBD1 might be the D (6 bases). Between the trimmed V and J ends, which lost 6 bases and 6 bases, there was a span of 12 bases. Looked up from germline, CDR1 is MNHEY and CDR2 is SVGAGI. The CDR3 totals 13 residues. CDR3 loop: CASSPGVGQPQHF. The CDR3 DNA reads TGTGCCAGCAGCCCAGGGGTTGGTCAGCCCCAGCATTTT.

The V gene is TRBV6-5, the J gene TRBJ1-1; D unresolved. This CDR3 is 13 amino acids long. The germline CDR1 and CDR2 sequences are MNHEY and SVGAGI. Trimming pared 4 bases from V and 10 bases from J, leaving 16 bases between. CDR3 DNA sequence: TGTGCCAGCAGTTCGCCAGGACGGCTTGGAGCTTTCTTT. Encoded protein: CASSSPGRLGAFF.

The chain employs TRBV5-5 and TRBJ2-2; no definite D call. Germline CDR1 is SGHKS and CDR2 is YYEKEE (reference sequence). The length of the CDR3 is 14 residues. Trimming shortened V by 0 bases and J by 5 bases, and 8 bases separated the two germline ends. The CDR3 sequence: CASSLVLGTGELFF. The CDR3 nucleotides read TGTGCCAGCAGCTTGGTTCTGGGTACCGGGGAGCTGTTTTTT. Filled out from reference TRBV5-5 and TRBJ2-2, the complete variable domain reads DAGVTQSPTHLIKTRGQQVTLRCSPISGHKSVSWYQQVLGQGPQFIFQYYEKEERGRGNFPDRFSARQFPNYSSELNVNALLLGDSALYLCASSLVLGTGELFFGEGSRLTVL.

V gene TRBV4-2 combines with J gene TRBJ2-7; D unresolved. CDR3 length: 13 amino acids. CDR1 and CDR2 from the germline V gene are LGHNA and YNFKEQ. The V and J ends lost 5 bases and 4 bases respectively, with 12 bases between them. Here the CDR3 reads CASSTKTLYEQYF. The CDR3 DNA is TGTGCCAGCAGCACGAAGACCTTATACGAGCAGTACTTC.

The chain is built from TRBV2 and TRBJ2-7; D could derive from TRBD1 or TRBD2 (7 bases each). This CDR3 is built from 14 residues. Trimming shortened V by 5 bases and J by 3 bases, and 14 bases separated the two germline ends. The V gene's germline CDR1 is SNHLY and CDR2 FYNNEI. The CDR3 DNA reads TGTGCCAGCAGTCCAGGGGGGGGTAACTACGAGCAGTACTTC. Its protein is CASSPGGGNYEQYF.

The chain employs TRBV30 and TRBJ2-5, with 9 bases aligning to TRBD2. Germline lookup yields CDR1 GTSNPN and CDR2 SVGIG (reference sequence). The CDR3 length is 15 residues. The V and J ends lost 1 base and 5 bases, in that order; junction bases with no gene match: 8. CDR3 in amino acids: CAWSGLGLAGETQYF. The CDR3 region has the DNA TGTGCCTGGAGTGGGCTGGGGCTAGCGGGGGAGACCCAGTACTTC.

The CDR3 nucleotides are TGTGCCAGCTCACTGGGAACGGGACAGGGAGGAAGTTCACCCCTCCACTTT. Amino acids: CASSLGTGQGGSSPLHF. The J gene is TRBJ1-6, the V gene TRBV18, with 9 positions matching TRBD1. The germline V gene has CDR1 KGHSH and CDR2 LQKENI. V shed 4 bases, J shed 9 bases, and the junction held 13 bases outside the gene matches. CDR3 length: 17 amino acids.

The chain employs TRBV30 and TRBJ2-1; D is uncertain. V lost 5 bases and J lost 4, with 6 bases in between. Germline CDR1 reads GTSNPN; CDR2 reads SVGIG (reference sequence). The CDR3 spans 11 residues. CDR3 bases: TGTGCCTGGGGCGGTTACAATGAGCAGTTCTTC. It specifies CAWGGYNEQFF.

The chain links TRBV5-1 to TRBJ1-2; D is perhaps TRBD1 (5 bases). Germline-derived CDR1 and CDR2 are SGHRS and YFSETQ. V shed 1 base and J shed 2 bases, with 9 bases lying between them. The CDR3 extends over 14 amino acids. DNA of the CDR3: TGCGCCAGCAGCTTGCTCGAGGGGAACTATGGCTACACCTTC. Protein sequence: CASSLLEGNYGYTF.

As concerns this clone: The same CDR3 arises from other DNA sequences in this sample as well. The chain employs TRBV28 and TRBJ1-2; D is uncertain. This CDR3 region has 14 residues. Trimming removed 4 bases from V and 1 base from J, with 10 bases in between. The germline V gene has CDR1 MDHEN and CDR2 SYDVKM. This chain's CDR3 is CASSSSPLNYGYTF. The CDR3 DNA is TGTGCCAGCAGTTCATCCCCGCTTAACTATGGCTACACCTTC.

This sequence joins TRBV7-2 and TRBJ1-2; perhaps TRBD1 as D (5 bases). V lost 4 bases and J 4 bases, leaving 16 bases between the germline ends. Germline-derived CDR1 and CDR2 are SGHTA and FQGNSA. This CDR3 comprises 15 residues. The CDR3 here is CASSSGGFEAYGYTF. The CDR3, as DNA: TGTGCCAGCAGCTCCGGGGGGTTCGAGGCCTATGGCTACACCTTC.

V is TRBV19 and J is TRBJ1-2, with TRBD1 matching over 9 bases. This CDR3 region has 15 residues. J lost 2 bases, V lost 6 bases, and 7 bases had no gene match. CDR1 and CDR2 (germline): LNHDA, SQIVND (reference sequence). The CDR3 DNA is TGTGCCAGTAGCGCCGGACAGGGGCTAAACTATGGCTACACCTTC. Protein product: CASSAGQGLNYGYTF.

The chain has TRBV29-1 and TRBJ2-3; D remains ambiguous. Looked up from germline, CDR1 is SQVTM and CDR2 is ANQGSEA. Trimming removed 4 bases at V and 6 bases at J, with 14 bases between. The CDR3 length is 13 residues. The CDR3 reads CSVGVGTADTQYF. The CDR3 region has the DNA TGCAGCGTTGGGGTGGGAACGGCGGATACGCAGTATTTT.

This chain joins TRBV3-1 (or the pseudogene TRBV3-2) and TRBJ1-2; D gene uncertain. CDR1 and CDR2 (germline): LGHDT, YNNKEL (reference sequence). Trimming shortened V by 4 bases and J by 1 base, and 7 bases separated the two germline ends. The CDR3 contains 13 residues. The CDR3 nucleotides read TGTGCCAGCAGCCTGCGACATAACTATGGCTACACCTTC. It encodes CASSLRHNYGYTF.

CDR3 loop: CASSPEVGEDNTGELFF. Here the CDR3 DNA reads TGTGCCAGCAGCCCCGAGGTTGGCGAAGATAACACCGGGGAGCTGTTTTTT. J is TRBJ2-2 and V is TRBV9; D not resolved. V shed 4 bases and J shed 2 bases, with 18 bases lying between them. Germline CDR1 SGDLS, CDR2 YYNGEE. The CDR3 covers 17 residues.

The chain uses TRBV19 and TRBJ1-1, with a tentative D call TRBD1 (5 bases). Deletions cut 7 bases from V and 7 bases from J, with 10 bases between. There are 11 residues in the CDR3. In germline, CDR1 is LNHDA, CDR2 SQIVND (reference sequence). This CDR3 is CASTLGVEAFF. The CDR3 nucleotides read TGTGCCAGTACCCTAGGGGTTGAAGCTTTCTTT.

This sequence joins TRBV7-9 and TRBJ2-7; TRBD1 agrees at 8 bases. V lost 5 bases, J lost 6 bases, and 12 bases stayed unmatched. CDR1 is SEHNR, CDR2 FQNEAQ, per germline (reference sequence). CDR3 size: 15 residues. This CDR3 reads CASSQAGQGGGEQYF. CDR3 DNA: TGTGCCAGCAGCCAAGCCGGACAGGGTGGAGGCGAGCAGTACTTC.

The chain combines TRBV20-1 with TRBJ1-2; TRBD1 is a possible D gene (5 bases). Deletions cut 3 bases from V and 7 bases from J, with 9 bases between. CDR1 and CDR2 (germline): DFQATT, SNEGSKA (reference sequence). The CDR3 has 11 residues. In nucleotides, the CDR3 is TGCAGTGCTAGGACAGTAAGTGGCTACACCTTC. Protein sequence: CSARTVSGYTF.

Comment on this clone: Other DNA sequences within the sample encode an identical CDR3. The CDR3 nucleotides read TGTGCCTGGAGTGGCGATAGCAATCAGCCCCAGCATTTT. This gives the protein CAWSGDSNQPQHF. The V and J genes are TRBV30 and TRBJ1-5; D unresolved. This CDR3 comprises 13 residues. Looked up from germline, CDR1 is GTSNPN and CDR2 is SVGIG (reference sequence). V lost 1 base and J 0 bases, leaving 4 bases between the germline ends.

The chain uses TRBV11-3 and TRBJ1-1; 7 bases are shared with TRBD1. The junction had 7 bases not matched to a gene; V was cut back by 3 bases and J by 6 bases. Germline loops: CDR1 SGHNT, CDR2 YENEEA. This CDR3 comprises 14 residues. CDR3 in amino acids: CASSFSGGRAEAFF. The CDR3 bases are TGTGCCAGCAGCTTCTCAGGGGGACGCGCTGAAGCTTTCTTT.

CDR3 protein: CASSAGTQYF. Written as DNA, the CDR3 is TGTGCCAGCAGTGCGGGGACCCAGTACTTC. V usage is TRBV2 and J usage is TRBJ2-5; D gene unclear. V lost 4 bases and J lost 7, with 4 bases in between. This CDR3 has 10 amino acids. Germline V CDR1 and CDR2: SNHLY, FYNNEI. Drawing the rest from reference TRBV2 and TRBJ2-5, the complete variable domain is EPEVTQTPSHQVTQMGQEVILRCVPISNHLYFYWYRQILGQKVEFLVSFYNNEISEKSEIFDDQFSVERPDGSNFTLKIRSTKLEDSAMYFCASSAGTQYFGPGTRLLVL.

CDR3 in DNA: TGCAGCGTTGGCCCCGAAGGGACCTTGGATGACCATGAGCAGTTCTTC. It specifies CSVGPEGTLDDHEQFF. The J gene is TRBJ2-1, the V gene TRBV29-1, with D possibly being TRBD1 or TRBD2 (5 bases each). This CDR3 is 16 amino acids long. Trimming shortened V by 4 bases and J by 8 bases, and 24 bases separated the two germline ends. CDR1 and CDR2 from the germline V gene are SQVTM and ANQGSEA.

The chain carries TRBV3-1 (or the pseudogene TRBV3-2) and TRBJ2-1; tentative D call: TRBD2 (7 bases). Between the trimmed V and J ends, which lost 4 bases and 4 bases, there was a span of 17 bases. The CDR3 has 16 residues. The germline gives CDR1 LGHDT, CDR2 YNNKEL (reference sequence). CDR3 protein: CASSLLSGTPYNEQFF. CDR3 nucleotide sequence: TGTGCCAGCAGCCTTCTGAGCGGGACACCGTACAATGAGCAGTTCTTC.

V gene TRBV14 combines with J gene TRBJ1-6; TRBD1 might be the D (5 bases). V was shortened by 1 base and J by 0 bases, with 19 bases between the two germline ends. Germline lookup yields CDR1 SGHDN and CDR2 FVKESK. CDR3 size: 20 residues. CDR3 region: CASSQGDRPGLVSYNSPLHF. The CDR3 coding sequence is TGTGCCAGCAGCCAAGGGGATCGACCGGGACTAGTCTCCTATAATTCACCCCTCCACTTT.

Notes on this clone: Other DNA sequences in the sample encode the same CDR3. The J gene is TRBJ2-2, the V gene TRBV7-3; 15 positions agree with TRBD2. Germline assignment: CDR1 SGHTA and CDR2 FQGTGA. The CDR3 runs to 19 residues. Losses at the gene ends were 5 bases for V and 2 bases for J; bases not matched to a gene: 9. For the CDR3, the DNA is TGTGCCAGCAGCCTCTTTGGACTAGCGGGGGGGTCCAACACCGGGGAGCTGTTTTTT. This sequence encodes CASSLFGLAGGSNTGELFF.

The chain couples TRBV10-1 to TRBJ2-7; 8 positions match TRBD1. Per germline, CDR1 WNHNN and CDR2 SYGVQD (reference sequence). The CDR3 consists of 15 residues. The junction had 5 bases not matched to a gene; V was cut back by 3 bases and J by 1 base. The CDR3 sequence is CASSEQGVTSYEQYF. In nucleotides, the CDR3 is TGCGCCAGCAGTGAACAGGGGGTAACATCCTACGAGCAGTACTTC.

J is TRBJ1-6 and V is TRBV3-1 (or the pseudogene TRBV3-2), with D tentatively TRBD1 (5 bases). CDR1 is LGHDT and CDR2 is YNNKEL in the germline V gene (reference sequence). Trimming cost V 1 base and J 1 base, with 8 bases left between them. This CDR3 is 16 amino acids long. CDR3 bases: TGTGCCAGCAGCCAAGGTCCAGGGTCCTATAATTCACCCCTCCACTTT. Encoded protein: CASSQGPGSYNSPLHF.

V is TRBV29-1 and J is TRBJ1-5; 9 positions agree with TRBD1. The germline gives CDR1 SQVTM, CDR2 ANQGSEA. The CDR3 spans 14 residues. Trimming took 5 bases from V and 4 from J; bases not matched to a gene: 6. The CDR3 sequence is CSVIVQGANQPQHF. The CDR3 DNA follows: TGCAGCGTTATCGTACAGGGGGCAAATCAGCCCCAGCATTTT. Full variable domain (remainder filled in from reference TRBV29-1 and TRBJ1-5): SAVISQKPSRDICQRGTSLTIQCQVDSQVTMMFWYRQQPGQSLTLIATANQGSEATYESGFVIDKFPISRPNLTFSTLTVSNMSPEDSSIYLCSVIVQGANQPQHFGDGTRLSIL.

V gene TRBV30 combines with J gene TRBJ2-5; TRBD2 is a possible D gene (6 bases). Germline loops: CDR1 GTSNPN, CDR2 SVGIG (reference sequence). The V end lost 4 bases, the J end lost 5 bases, and 14 bases lay between the germline ends. This CDR3 region has 13 residues. The CDR3 region has the DNA TGTGCCTGGACAGGGAGGCAGCGGGAGACCCAGTACTTC. It encodes CAWTGRQRETQYF.